This note documents a single TCR beta chain sequence. The data were taken from a study of cytotoxic CD8 clonotypes in ibrutinib-treated CLL. In the study overall: Included were some eleven relapsed/refractory and about 15 treatment-naive patients, of whom about 18 were IGHV unmutated.

Only in-frame clones appear in the TCRdb table, and some are missing; sequencing was by immunoSEQ multiplex PCR. Counted here are 150,000 or so clones, around 80% occurring once; the ten biggest clones make up over 4.5%. This TCR was sampled from a human donor with chronic lymphocytic leukemia. The sequences come from PBMCs, collected after 24 months of ibrutinib treatment.

This CDR3 is CASSSLLIRKSTEAFF. In DNA form, the CDR3 reads TGTGCCAGCAGTTCCCTTCTTATCAGGAAATCCACTGAAGCTTTCTTT. The chain employs TRBV28 and TRBJ1-1, with no clear D. CDR1 and CDR2 (germline): MDHEN, SYDVKM. Between the trimmed V and J ends, which lost 4 bases and 4 bases, there was a span of 19 bases. The CDR3 length is 16 residues.